This T cell receptor beta chain comes out of a study of a mutant IDH1 vaccine in newly diagnosed glioma. Looking at the study overall: Vaccine dosing followed radiotherapy by 4-6 weeks, or accompanied temozolomide cycles.

Noted time point: week 11, during vaccination. Each dose of the vaccine consisted of 300 ug of mutant IDH1 20-mer peptide, with topical imiquimod. This CDR3 has 15 amino acids. Germline CDR1 and CDR2: MGHRA and YSYEKL. The V and J ends lost 4 bases and 2 bases respectively, with 15 bases between them. Sequencing was performed with immunoSEQ multiplex PCR; in TCRdb, only in-frame clones are kept and a portion is missing. The sample consists of approximately 24,000 clones, around 82% of them appearing once. Concerning this clone: Its specificity is unknown.

The clonotype was recovered from a woman under 30 with glioma. The chain is built from TRBV4-1 and TRBJ2-7; TRBD2 might be the D (5 bases). The sample was PBMCs, taken from a glioma patient whose treatment included an IDH1 peptide vaccine. As DNA, the CDR3 is TGCGCCAGCAGCCTATACGGGGTCGGGGCCTACGAGCAGTACTTC. Protein sequence: CASSLYGVGAYEQYF.